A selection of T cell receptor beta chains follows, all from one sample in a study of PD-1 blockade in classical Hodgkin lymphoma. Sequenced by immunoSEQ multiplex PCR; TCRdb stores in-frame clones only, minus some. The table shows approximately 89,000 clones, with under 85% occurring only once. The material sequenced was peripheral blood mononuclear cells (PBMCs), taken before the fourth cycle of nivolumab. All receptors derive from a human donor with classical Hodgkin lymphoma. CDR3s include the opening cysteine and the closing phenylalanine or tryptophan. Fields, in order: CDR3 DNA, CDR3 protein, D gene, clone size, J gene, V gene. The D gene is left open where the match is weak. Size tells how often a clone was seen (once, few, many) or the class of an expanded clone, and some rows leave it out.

CDR3nt: TGTGCCAGCAGCTCGGGACTAGCGGAGACCCAGTACTTC; CDR3aa: CASSSGLAETQYF; d_gene: TRBD2; abundance: once; j_gene: TRBJ2-5; v_gene: TRBV5-4
CDR3nt: TGTGCCAGCACCCCCGAGCCCACAGGGGGCTTCTACGAGCAGTACTTC; CDR3aa: CASTPEPTGGFYEQYF; d_gene: TRBD1; abundance: -; j_gene: TRBJ2-7; v_gene: TRBV5-4
CDR3nt: TGTGCCAGTAGTACCGGGACAGGGACCCACGAGCAGTACTTC; CDR3aa: CASSTGTGTHEQYF; d_gene: TRBD1; abundance: -; j_gene: TRBJ2-7; v_gene: TRBV19
CDR3nt: TGCGCCAGCAGCTTGGAAGGTCAGCACTATGGCTACACCTTC; CDR3aa: CASSLEGQHYGYTF; d_gene: -; abundance: -; j_gene: TRBJ1-2; v_gene: TRBV5-1
CDR3nt: TGTGCCAGTAGTCCAGGGGACGGCGACTATGGCTACACCTTC; CDR3aa: CASSPGDGDYGYTF; d_gene: -; abundance: -; j_gene: TRBJ1-2; v_gene: TRBV19
CDR3nt: TGTGCCAGCAGCCTGGGACTAGCGGTTCAAGAGACCCAGTACTTC; CDR3aa: CASSLGLAVQETQYF; d_gene: TRBD2; abundance: -; j_gene: TRBJ2-5; v_gene: TRBV6-1
CDR3nt: TGTGCCAGCAGCGCGTCAGGGAATGAAAAACTGTTTTTT; CDR3aa: CASSASGNEKLFF; d_gene: -; abundance: many; j_gene: TRBJ1-4; v_gene: TRBV9
CDR3nt: TGCGCCAGCAGTGAGTCGAGTGGGATCGGCTCCTACAATGAGCAGTTCTTC; CDR3aa: CASSESSGIGSYNEQFF; d_gene: -; abundance: few; j_gene: TRBJ2-1; v_gene: TRBV10-1
CDR3nt: TGTGCCAGCAGTCCCCCAGGGACAGAAAACGAGCAGTACTTC; CDR3aa: CASSPPGTENEQYF; d_gene: TRBD1; abundance: -; j_gene: TRBJ2-7; v_gene: TRBV6-1
CDR3nt: TGCGCCAGCATAAGAGGGGGTGAGCAGTTCTTC; CDR3aa: CASIRGGEQFF; d_gene: -; abundance: -; j_gene: TRBJ2-1; v_gene: TRBV5-1
CDR3nt: TGTGCCAGCAGCCCAAGGACAGGGCTACTGTTCTCTGGAAACACCATATATTTT; CDR3aa: CASSPRTGLLFSGNTIYF; d_gene: TRBD1; abundance: -; j_gene: TRBJ1-3; v_gene: TRBV7-9
CDR3nt: TGTGCCAGCAGCAAAGAAACAGGGGAGACTGGGGCCAACGTCCTGACTTTC; CDR3aa: CASSKETGETGANVLTF; d_gene: -; abundance: -; j_gene: TRBJ2-6; v_gene: TRBV21-1
CDR3nt: TGTGCCAGCAGCCCGGGGACTAGCACAGACAATGAGCAGTTCTTC; CDR3aa: CASSPGTSTDNEQFF; d_gene: TRBD2; abundance: -; j_gene: TRBJ2-1; v_gene: TRBV4-2
CDR3nt: TGTGCCATCAGTGGGGGGAACACTGAAGCTTTCTTT; CDR3aa: CAISGGNTEAFF; d_gene: -; abundance: -; j_gene: TRBJ1-1; v_gene: TRBV10-3
CDR3nt: TGCAGCGTTGAATGGGTGGGCTCCTACAATGAGCAGTTCTTC; CDR3aa: CSVEWVGSYNEQFF; d_gene: -; abundance: -; j_gene: TRBJ2-1; v_gene: TRBV29-1
CDR3nt: TGTGCCAGCACCCCCGTGGGTGGCAATCAGCCCCAGCATTTT; CDR3aa: CASTPVGGNQPQHF; d_gene: -; abundance: -; j_gene: TRBJ1-5; v_gene: TRBV7-8
CDR3nt: TGCAGCGCCCGGGGGCAAGACGAGCAGTACTTC; CDR3aa: CSARGQDEQYF; d_gene: -; abundance: -; j_gene: TRBJ2-7; v_gene: TRBV29-1
CDR3nt: TGCGCCAGCAGTGAAGAGCGGAACACCGGGGAGCTGTTTTTT; CDR3aa: CASSEERNTGELFF; d_gene: -; abundance: -; j_gene: TRBJ2-2; v_gene: TRBV10-2
CDR3nt: TGCGCCAGCAGCCCTAGCGGGAGGCCCCCCAGCGAGCAGTACTTC; CDR3aa: CASSPSGRPPSEQYF; d_gene: TRBD2; abundance: -; j_gene: TRBJ2-7; v_gene: TRBV4-1
CDR3nt: TGTGCCAGCAGTGAATCGGTCTCTGGAAACACCATATATTTT; CDR3aa: CASSESVSGNTIYF; d_gene: -; abundance: -; j_gene: TRBJ1-3; v_gene: TRBV6-1
CDR3nt: TGTGCCAGCAGCCAGGACGAAGCTGGGGCCAACGTCCTGACTTTC; CDR3aa: CASSQDEAGANVLTF; d_gene: -; abundance: -; j_gene: TRBJ2-6; v_gene: TRBV2
CDR3nt: TGTGCCAGCAGCTCCTCGGGGTCAGGAGGCGGCTACACCTTC; CDR3aa: CASSSSGSGGGYTF; d_gene: -; abundance: -; j_gene: TRBJ1-2; v_gene: TRBV7-2
CDR3nt: TGTGCCAGCAGCCACCGGGACAGGGGATCACCCCTTTTAAACACTGAAGCTTTCTTT; CDR3aa: CASSHRDRGSPLLNTEAFF; d_gene: TRBD1; abundance: -; j_gene: TRBJ1-1; v_gene: TRBV7-9
CDR3nt: TGCGCCAGCAGTGACCCGGGAGGGGTCTCCTACGAGCAGTACTTC; CDR3aa: CASSDPGGVSYEQYF; d_gene: TRBD2; abundance: -; j_gene: TRBJ2-7; v_gene: TRBV10-2
CDR3nt: TGTGCCAGCAGTTACGGGGCTAGCACAGATACGCAGTATTTT; CDR3aa: CASSYGASTDTQYF; d_gene: -; abundance: once; j_gene: TRBJ2-3; v_gene: TRBV6-5
CDR3nt: TGTGCCAGTAGTTTGCAGGGGGATAGCTCCTACGAGCAGTACTTC; CDR3aa: CASSLQGDSSYEQYF; d_gene: TRBD1; abundance: -; j_gene: TRBJ2-7; v_gene: TRBV19
CDR3nt: TGTGCCAGCAGTGTTGGAACCGGGACAGGGGGCTCAGTTGGCTACACCTTC; CDR3aa: CASSVGTGTGGSVGYTF; d_gene: TRBD1; abundance: -; j_gene: TRBJ1-2; v_gene: TRBV6-4
CDR3nt: TGTGCCAGCAGCGTAGGGTCTAGCGGAAGCTCCTACAATGAGCAGTTCTTC; CDR3aa: CASSVGSSGSSYNEQFF; d_gene: TRBD2; abundance: few; j_gene: TRBJ2-1; v_gene: TRBV9
CDR3nt: TGTGCCAGCAGCCAAGTCTACCCCCCGGAGCAGTTCTTC; CDR3aa: CASSQVYPPEQFF; d_gene: -; abundance: -; j_gene: TRBJ2-1; v_gene: TRBV4-2
CDR3nt: TGTGCCAGCAGCGTCGACAGTTCTAGCACAGATACGCAGTATTTT; CDR3aa: CASSVDSSSTDTQYF; d_gene: -; abundance: -; j_gene: TRBJ2-3; v_gene: TRBV28
CDR3nt: TGTGCCAGCAACGGGGGGGAGGCTAGCGGACCCTCCTACGAGCAGTACTTC; CDR3aa: CASNGGEASGPSYEQYF; d_gene: TRBD2; abundance: -; j_gene: TRBJ2-7; v_gene: TRBV28
CDR3nt: TGTGCCATCAGTGAACGGGACAGGGCCTGGGAGCAGTACTTC; CDR3aa: CAISERDRAWEQYF; d_gene: TRBD1; abundance: few; j_gene: TRBJ2-7; v_gene: TRBV10-3
CDR3nt: TGCGCCAGCAGCTTGGGCCCTAGCGCACTCTCCTACGAGCAGTACTTC; CDR3aa: CASSLGPSALSYEQYF; d_gene: -; abundance: once; j_gene: TRBJ2-7; v_gene: TRBV5-1
CDR3nt: TGTGCCAGCTCACGGAACTCTGGAAACACCATATATTTT; CDR3aa: CASSRNSGNTIYF; d_gene: -; abundance: few; j_gene: TRBJ1-3; v_gene: TRBV18
CDR3nt: TGCAGCGCCGACCCAGAGAAGAACACTGAAGCTTTCTTT; CDR3aa: CSADPEKNTEAFF; d_gene: -; abundance: once; j_gene: TRBJ1-1; v_gene: TRBV29-1
CDR3nt: TGTAGACTAGCGGGAGGGCCGTATGAGCAGTTCTTC; CDR3aa: CRLAGGPYEQFF; d_gene: TRBD2; abundance: -; j_gene: TRBJ2-1; v_gene: TRBV28
CDR3nt: TGTGCCTCCGGAGCGCAGAAGAACACTGAAGCTTTCTTT; CDR3aa: CASGAQKNTEAFF; d_gene: -; abundance: -; j_gene: TRBJ1-1; v_gene: TRBV10-3
CDR3nt: TGTGCCAGCAGCGAGCCGCTTTGGGAGACCCAGTACTTC; CDR3aa: CASSEPLWETQYF; d_gene: -; abundance: -; j_gene: TRBJ2-5; v_gene: TRBV7-9
CDR3nt: TGTGCCAGCAGCTTTGGGCCTGGCGGGGAGCTGTTTTTT; CDR3aa: CASSFGPGGELFF; d_gene: -; abundance: -; j_gene: TRBJ2-2; v_gene: TRBV7-3
CDR3nt: TGCAGCGTCTCCGTCGCCGGGGTGGGTTACGAGCAGTACTTC; CDR3aa: CSVSVAGVGYEQYF; d_gene: -; abundance: once; j_gene: TRBJ2-7; v_gene: TRBV29-1
CDR3nt: TGTGCCAGCAGCTCCACGCAGTACACTGAAGCTTTCTTT; CDR3aa: CASSSTQYTEAFF; d_gene: -; abundance: -; j_gene: TRBJ1-1; v_gene: TRBV7-8
CDR3nt: TGTGCCAGCAGCGGGTACAGGGAGGGAAAGGCTGAAGCTTTCTTT; CDR3aa: CASSGYREGKAEAFF; d_gene: -; abundance: few; j_gene: TRBJ1-1; v_gene: TRBV9
CDR3nt: TGTGCCAGTAGTCCTTCAGGGAAAAGCTCCTACAATGAGCAGTTCTTC; CDR3aa: CASSPSGKSSYNEQFF; d_gene: -; abundance: medium-sized; j_gene: TRBJ2-1; v_gene: TRBV19